This entry is about one T cell receptor beta chain. The antigen is undetermined. V was pared by 4 bases and J by 6 bases, with 11 bases of the junction left unmatched. The CDR3 extends over 15 amino acids. Germline loops: CDR1 SGHNT, CDR2 YYREEE (reference sequence). This sample was taken from a study of cytomegalovirus exposure and HLA in healthy donors. Whole-study findings and limits: Later work found most CMV-associated TCR beta chains apparently HLA-restricted.

13 Jbeta primers and 60 Vbeta primers were used for the PCR. Assay used: immunoSEQ multiplex PCR; TCRdb lists only in-frame clones, some missing. The sample has about 140,000 clones; about 80% are singletons. The source of this sequence is a female donor in good health and CMV-seronegative. The rearrangement links TRBV5-4 to TRBJ1-2, with 8 bases aligning to TRBD1. The material sequenced was PBMCs. CDR3 nucleotide sequence: TGTGCCAGCAGCATATTACAGGGGGGTTCTCATGGCTACACCTTC. It translates to CASSILQGGSHGYTF.